Listed here are 8 T cell receptor beta chains from one sample, sequenced in a study of blood T cell repertoires in COVID-19. TCRdb keeps only in-frame clones here, not all; method: immunoSEQ multiplex PCR. Of around 190,000 clones in the sample, around 85% were seen once. The material sequenced was peripheral blood. The receptors here all came from a man aged 45-65 years with active or convalescent COVID-19.

J is TRBJ1-2 and V is TRBV2, with TRBD1 matching over 11 bases. The CDR3 is made up of 15 amino acids. The V gene end was trimmed by 5 bases and the J gene end by 8 bases; junction bases not matched to a gene: 10. CDR1 is SNHLY and CDR2 is FYNNEI in the germline V gene. CDR3 sequence: CASSREGQGAQGYTF. CDR3 coding DNA: TGTGCCAGCAGTCGAGAAGGACAGGGGGCGCAAGGCTACACCTTC.

This clone was seen only a few times. The chain is built from TRBV4-1 and TRBJ2-7; 8 bases map to TRBD1. The germline gives CDR1 MGHRA, CDR2 YSYEKL. The CDR3 sequence is 16 residues long. The J segment lost 3 bases and the V segment lost 3 bases, leaving 10 bases of the junction unmatched. The CDR3 region has the DNA TGCGCCAGCAGCCATGGTAGGGGACAGGCAAACTACGAGCAGTACTTC. Residues: CASSHGRGQANYEQYF.

The chain combines TRBV28 with TRBJ1-1, with a tentative D call TRBD1 (5 bases). The CDR3 consists of 15 residues. V was cut by 6 bases and J by 4 bases, with 18 bases left in between. The germline V gene has CDR1 MDHEN and CDR2 SYDVKM. CDR3 sequence: CASRSPGEQFTEAFF. The DNA of the CDR3 is TGTGCCAGCAGGAGTCCGGGGGAACAGTTCACTGAAGCTTTCTTT. The variable domain in full, completed from reference TRBV28 and TRBJ1-1, reads DVKVTQSSRYLVKRTGEKVFLECVQDMDHENMFWYRQDPGLGLRLIYFSYDVKMKEKGDIPEGYSVSREKKERFSLILESASTNQTSMYLCASRSPGEQFTEAFFGQGTRLTVV.

The chain joins TRBV11-2 to TRBJ2-3, with 7 bases aligning to TRBD2. The CDR3 extends over 16 amino acids. V shed 5 bases, J shed 0 bases, and the junction held 8 bases outside the gene matches. Per the germline V gene, CDR1 is SGHAT and CDR2 is FQNNGV. CDR3 bases: TGTGCCAGCAGCCAGACGACTAGCTATAGCACAGATACGCAGTATTTT. Translated, it gives CASSQTTSYSTDTQYF. The variable domain in full, with the rest retrieved from reference TRBV11-2 and TRBJ2-3, is EAGVAQSPRYKIIEKRQSVAFWCNPISGHATLYWYQQILGQGPKLLIQFQNNGVVDDSQLPKDRFSAERLKGVDSTLKIQPAKLEDSAVYLCASSQTTSYSTDTQYFGPGTRLTVL.

This rearrangement joins TRBV9 to TRBJ1-4; D unresolved. The ends were cut back, 1 base at V and 8 bases at J, with 12 bases in the middle. Germline V CDR1 and CDR2: SGDLS, YYNGEE. CDR3 length: 14 residues. The CDR3 bases are TGTGCCAGCAGCGTAAGCGGGCGGGAAGAAAAACTGTTTTTT. This codes for CASSVSGREEKLFF.

This chain connects TRBV12-3 or TRBV12-4 to TRBJ2-2; D is possibly TRBD2 (6 bases). Trimming cost V 5 bases and J 5 bases, with 6 bases left between them. The CDR3 length is 12 residues. CDR3: CASSGLTGELFF. The CDR3 DNA reads TGTGCCAGCAGTGGACTAACCGGGGAGCTGTTTTTT.

The chain uses TRBV5-1 and TRBJ1-1; no clear D gene. Germline values: CDR1 SGHRS, CDR2 YFSETQ. CDR3 length: 13 residues. The V and J ends lost 2 bases and 3 bases respectively, with 8 bases between them. The CDR3 coding sequence is TGCGCCAGCAGCTTAGGGAGGGACACTGAAGCTTTCTTT. It specifies CASSLGRDTEAFF.

V is TRBV5-6 and J is TRBJ2-5, with D possibly being TRBD1 (6 bases). Germline CDR1 is SGHDT and CDR2 is YYEEEE. Trimming removed 5 bases from V and 5 bases from J, with 13 bases in between. The CDR3 totals 13 residues. The CDR3 bases are TGTGCCAGCAGTTACAAGGGGGTTGAGACCCAGTACTTC. Its translation is CASSYKGVETQYF.